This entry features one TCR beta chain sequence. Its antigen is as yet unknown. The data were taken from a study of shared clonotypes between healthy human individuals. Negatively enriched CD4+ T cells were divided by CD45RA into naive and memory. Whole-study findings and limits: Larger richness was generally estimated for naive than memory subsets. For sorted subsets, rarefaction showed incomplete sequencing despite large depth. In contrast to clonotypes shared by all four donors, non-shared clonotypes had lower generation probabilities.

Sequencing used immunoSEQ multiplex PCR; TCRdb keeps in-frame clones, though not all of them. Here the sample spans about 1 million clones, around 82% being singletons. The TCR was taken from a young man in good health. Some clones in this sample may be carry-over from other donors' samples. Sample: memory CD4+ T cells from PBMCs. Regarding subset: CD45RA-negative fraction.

As DNA, the CDR3 is TGCAGCGTTGGAGAGGGGGGAGGGACGGGCTCCTACGAGCAGTACTTC. Protein sequence: CSVGEGGGTGSYEQYF. The gene calls are TRBV29-1 and TRBJ2-5; TRBD2 might be the D (7 bases). The J call is in doubt because the DNA end fits TRBJ2-7 better. CDR1 and CDR2 (germline): SQVTM, ANQGSEA. The CDR3 is made up of 16 amino acids.